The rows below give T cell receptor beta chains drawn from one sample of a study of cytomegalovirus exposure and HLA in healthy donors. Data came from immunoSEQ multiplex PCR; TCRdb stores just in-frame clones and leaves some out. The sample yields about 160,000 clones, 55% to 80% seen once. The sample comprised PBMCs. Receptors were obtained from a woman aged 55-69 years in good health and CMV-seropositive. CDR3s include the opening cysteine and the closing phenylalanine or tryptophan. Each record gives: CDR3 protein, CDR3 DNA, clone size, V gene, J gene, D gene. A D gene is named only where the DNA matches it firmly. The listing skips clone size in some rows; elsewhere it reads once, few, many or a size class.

CASSAGGTDTQYF	TGTGCCAGCTCTGCGGGGGGCACAGATACGCAGTATTTT	.	TRBV18	TRBJ2-3	TRBD2
CASSPNPGQGGETQYF	TGTGCCAGCAGCCCAAATCCCGGACAGGGTGGAGAGACCCAGTACTTC	few	TRBV7-6	TRBJ2-5	TRBD1
CASSYRTGIPPQHF	TGTGCCAGCAGCTACCGGACAGGGATCCCGCCCCAGCATTTT	.	TRBV7-3	TRBJ1-5	TRBD1
CSVEGQGAKNGELFF	TGCAGCGTTGAAGGCCAGGGGGCAAAGAACGGGGAGCTGTTTTTT	.	TRBV29-1	TRBJ2-2	TRBD1
CASTSIAGGLNEQFF	TGTGCCAGCACCTCTATAGCGGGAGGGTTAAATGAGCAGTTCTTC	few	TRBV7-2	TRBJ2-1	TRBD2
CASSLRLAGGGELFF	TGCGCCAGCAGCTTGCGGCTAGCGGGAGGCGGGGAGCTGTTTTTT	.	TRBV5-1	TRBJ2-2	TRBD2
CASSLLGRGPYEQYF	TGTGCCAGCAGCCTCCTCGGGAGGGGGCCCTACGAGCAGTACTTC	few	TRBV7-9	TRBJ2-7	.
CASSKEGYQPQHF	TGTGCCAGCAGCAAGGAGGGATATCAGCCCCAGCATTTT	.	TRBV21-1	TRBJ1-5	.
CASSRQGSGELFF	TGCGCCAGCAGCAGACAGGGTTCCGGGGAGCTGTTTTTT	few	TRBV4-3	TRBJ2-2	TRBD1
CATNGMGHLKNQPQHF	TGTGCCACCAATGGAATGGGACACCTAAAAAATCAGCCCCAGCATTTT	once	TRBV15	TRBJ1-5	.
CASSGTGGIYEQYF	TGTGCCAGCAGTGGGACAGGGGGTATCTACGAGCAGTACTTC	.	TRBV2	TRBJ2-7	TRBD1
CASSLLAAGELFF	TGTGCCAGCAGTTTATTAGCTGCCGGGGAGCTGTTTTTT	once	TRBV27	TRBJ2-2	.
CASSQENRGKETQYF	TGCGCCAGCAGCCAAGAAAACAGGGGGAAAGAGACCCAGTACTTC	once	TRBV4-3	TRBJ2-5	TRBD1
CASSLLSSRNNEQFF	TGTGCCAGCAGTTTATTGTCTAGCCGGAACAATGAGCAGTTCTTC	.	TRBV28	TRBJ2-1	.
CASSPGQLQETQYF	TGTGCCAGCTCACCGGGACAGCTACAAGAGACCCAGTACTTC	.	TRBV18	TRBJ2-5	TRBD1
CASSPGQGVYEQYF	TGTGCCAGCTCACCGGGACAGGGGGTCTACGAGCAGTACTTC	.	TRBV18	TRBJ2-7	TRBD1
CATTYRNTGELFF	TGTGCCACTACCTACCGGAACACCGGGGAGCTGTTTTTT	.	TRBV6-5	TRBJ2-2	.
CASSYDSGANSPLHF	TGTGCCAGCAGTTACGACAGCGGGGCAAATTCACCCCTCCACTTT	.	TRBV6-5	TRBJ1-6	.
CASSQRTSGTYNEQFF	TGCGCCAGCAGCCAACGGACTAGCGGGACTTACAATGAGCAGTTCTTC	few	TRBV4-3	TRBJ2-1	TRBD2
CASSFDLAVNSYEQYF	TGCGCCAGCAGCTTTGACCTAGCGGTGAACTCCTACGAGCAGTACTTC	few	TRBV5-1	TRBJ2-7	TRBD2
CASSPQGDTEAFF	TGCGCCAGCAGTCCACAGGGGGACACTGAAGCTTTCTTT	.	TRBV10-1	TRBJ1-1	TRBD1
CASTPQGRETQYF	TGTGCCAGCACGCCCCAGGGAAGGGAGACCCAGTACTTC	few	TRBV27	TRBJ2-5	.
CASSFSQGVNEQFF	TGTGCCAGCAGCTTCAGCCAGGGTGTAAATGAGCAGTTCTTC	few	TRBV5-6	TRBJ2-1	.
CASSLVGGAQDSNQPQHF	TGTGCCAGCAGCCTAGTAGGTGGCGCGCAGGATAGCAATCAGCCCCAGCATTTT	.	TRBV7-6	TRBJ1-5	.
CASSGRTVGPGNTIYF	TGCGCCAGCAGCGGACGTACAGTGGGGCCTGGAAACACCATATATTTT	.	TRBV5-1	TRBJ1-3	.
CASSQDSNTQYF	TGTGCCAGCAGCCAAGACTCGAATACGCAGTATTTT	.	TRBV7-3	TRBJ2-3	.
CASSVQAGGEKLFF	TGTGCCAGCAGCGTACAGGCCGGAGGGGAAAAACTGTTTTTT	.	TRBV9	TRBJ1-4	.
CASSPQGAGTNEQFF	TGTGCCAGCTCACCACAGGGGGCAGGCACCAATGAGCAGTTCTTC	few	TRBV18	TRBJ2-1	TRBD1
CAWSVAGGETQYF	TGTGCCTGGAGTGTCGCAGGGGGGGAGACCCAGTACTTC	.	TRBV30	TRBJ2-5	.